Below, 32 T cell receptor beta chains from the same sample are listed, as sequenced in a study of blood T cell repertoires in COVID-19. Sequenced by immunoSEQ multiplex PCR; TCRdb stores in-frame clones only, minus some. The sample has hundreds of thousands of clones, 70% to 90% seen once. Input material: peripheral blood. The receptors were gathered from a man between 45 and 60 years old with COVID-19, enrolled during active disease.

This rearrangement joins TRBV7-2 to TRBJ1-1; the match to TRBD1 covers 7 bases. This CDR3 has 14 amino acids. The V and J ends lost 3 bases and 1 base, in that order; junction bases with no gene match: 2. CDR1 SGHTA and CDR2 FQGNSA come from the germline V gene. The CDR3 is CASSFRQGNTEAFF. For the CDR3, the DNA is TGTGCCAGCAGCTTTAGACAGGGGAACACTGAAGCTTTCTTT. Full variable domain (missing parts from reference TRBV7-2 and TRBJ1-1): GAGVSQSPSNKVTEKGKDVELRCDPISGHTALYWYRQSLGQGLEFLIYFQGNSAPDKSGLPSDRFSAERTGGSVSTLTIQRTQQEDSAVYLCASSFRQGNTEAFFGQGTRLTVV.

The chain uses TRBV4-1 and TRBJ1-1, with 10 bases identical to TRBD1. CDR3 length: 21 amino acids. The junction had 20 bases not matched to a gene; V was cut back by 4 bases and J by 0 bases. Germline V gene sequence: CDR1 MGHRA, CDR2 YSYEKL. The CDR3 sequence: CASSRSALLDRGTHLNTEAFF. The CDR3 bases are TGCGCCAGCAGCCGATCCGCCCTCCTGGACAGGGGGACCCATTTGAACACTGAAGCTTTCTTT.

V and J are TRBV5-1 and TRBJ2-1; 11 bases fit TRBD2. CDR1 is SGHRS and CDR2 is YFSETQ in the germline V gene. CDR3 length equals 17 residues. The trim removed 0 bases at V and 5 bases at J, leaving 7 bases unmatched. This chain's CDR3 is CASSLEASGGFHNEQFF. CDR3 coding DNA: TGCGCCAGCAGCTTGGAGGCTAGCGGGGGGTTCCACAATGAGCAGTTCTTC.

This clone was observed once. V and J are TRBV2 and TRBJ2-1, with 12 bases matching TRBD2. Germline V lookup: CDR1 SNHLY, CDR2 FYNNEI. V trimming: 7 bases; J trimming: 5 bases; junction bases outside the gene matches: 6. This CDR3 contains 15 residues. The CDR3 loop reads CASIGLAGLDNEQFF. In nucleotides, the CDR3 is TGTGCCAGCATTGGACTAGCGGGGCTGGACAATGAGCAGTTCTTC.

The chain links TRBV18 to TRBJ2-7, with a possible D match to TRBD1 (5 bases). Trimming pared 2 bases from V and 2 bases from J, leaving 13 bases between. The CDR3 consists of 15 residues. Germline CDR1 KGHSH, CDR2 LQKENI. The CDR3 DNA sequence: TGTGCCAGCTCACCAGGGTACCTACAGGCCTACGAGCAGTACTTC. Protein: CASSPGYLQAYEQYF.

The chain uses TRBV6-5 and TRBJ1-5, with 9 bases that match TRBD1. This CDR3 region has 15 residues. The V gene's germline CDR1 is MNHEY and CDR2 SVGAGI. With 7 bases clipped from V and 1 base from J, the junction kept 5 bases outside the gene matches. The CDR3 loop is CASTRQGDSNQPQHF. The CDR3 coding sequence is TGTGCCAGCACCAGACAGGGGGACAGCAATCAGCCCCAGCATTTT.

This chain uses TRBV7-9 with TRBJ1-6; 7 bases agree with TRBD1. This CDR3 spans 15 amino acids. Germline CDR1 and CDR2: SEHNR and FQNEAQ (reference sequence). V trimming: 4 bases; J trimming: 5 bases; junction bases outside the gene matches: 5. CDR3 DNA: TGTGCCAGCAGCTCATCCGGGACAGATAATTCACCCCTCCACTTT. Translated, it gives CASSSSGTDNSPLHF.

CDR3 in DNA: TGTGCCAGCAGTAGCGTACCCTCGACAGGGTATAGTCCCCATATCGGTGAAAAACTGTTTTTT. It codes for CASSSVPSTGYSPHIGEKLFF. V is TRBV27 and J is TRBJ1-4, with 7 nucleotides matching TRBD1. Losses at the gene ends were 5 bases for V and 7 bases for J; bases not matched to a gene: 28. The CDR3 sequence is 21 residues long. Germline V lookup: CDR1 MNHEY, CDR2 SMNVEV (reference sequence).

This chain links TRBV6-5 with TRBJ2-5, with a weak D call TRBD2 (5 bases). The germline CDR1 and CDR2 sequences are MNHEY and SVGAGI. The CDR3 is made up of 15 amino acids. The V gene lost 8 bases and the J gene lost 5 bases, with 21 bases spanning the gap. CDR3 protein: CASSQRGRRTETQYF. The CDR3 DNA reads as TGTGCCAGCTCTCAACGCGGCAGGAGGACGGAGACCCAGTACTTC.

The chain combines TRBV2 with TRBJ1-5, with no clear D. V lost 1 base to trimming and J lost 6 bases, with 10 bases between them. CDR1 is SNHLY, CDR2 FYNNEI, per germline. This CDR3 is 14 amino acids long. The CDR3 loop reads CASSEGGIAQPQHF. The CDR3 bases are TGTGCCAGCAGTGAAGGAGGGATTGCTCAGCCCCAGCATTTT.

J is TRBJ1-2 and V is TRBV7-3, with 9 bases identical to TRBD1. Germline V gives CDR1 SGHTA, CDR2 FQGTGA. Trimming took 5 bases from V and 2 from J; bases not matched to a gene: 6. The CDR3 runs 15 residues. The CDR3 DNA sequence: TGTGCCAGCAGCATTACCGGGACAGGGAACTATGGCTACACCTTC. Its protein product is CASSITGTGNYGYTF. The full variable domain, with the rest looked up from reference TRBV7-3 and TRBJ1-2, is GAGVSQTPSNKVTEKGKYVELRCDPISGHTALYWYRQSLGQGPEFLIYFQGTGAADDSGLPNDRFFAVRPEGSVSTLKIQRTERGDSAVYLCASSITGTGNYGYTFGSGTRLTVV.

The rearrangement uses TRBV5-1 and TRBJ1-1, with 7 bases matching TRBD1. After removal of 2 bases from V and 5 bases from J, the junction contained 12 bases not matched to a gene. CDR3 length equals 16 residues. Germline V gene lookup returns CDR1 SGHRS and CDR2 YFSETQ. In DNA form, the CDR3 reads TGCGCCAGCAGCTTTTTCGGGTCGACAGGGTATACTGAAGCTTTCTTT. It specifies CASSFFGSTGYTEAFF.

The chain links TRBV9 to TRBJ2-1; the match to TRBD2 covers 12 bases. Germline lookup yields CDR1 SGDLS and CDR2 YYNGEE. J was trimmed by 7 bases and V by 2 bases; bases with no gene match: 4. The CDR3 extends over 15 amino acids. This CDR3 reads CASSVLAGGLNEQFF. The CDR3 nucleotides are TGTGCCAGCAGCGTTCTAGCGGGGGGGCTAAATGAGCAGTTCTTC.

The chain is built from TRBV6-1 and TRBJ1-6; D gene ambiguous. CDR1 MNHNS and CDR2 SASEGT come from the germline V gene. Trimming shortened V by 1 base and J by 15 bases, and 13 bases separated the two germline ends. The CDR3 is 13 residues long. The CDR3 nucleotides read TGTGCCAGCAGTGAAGAAGCTATCCGGGTCCTCCACTTT. Translating it yields CASSEEAIRVLHF.

Here the CDR3 DNA reads TGTGCCAGCAGGACAGGGGGAGGTGGGTCCTACAATGAGCAGTTCTTC. Protein: CASRTGGGGSYNEQFF. The rearrangement uses TRBV5-5 and TRBJ2-1; 9 bases map to TRBD1. CDR1 is SGHKS, CDR2 YYEKEE, per germline (reference sequence). J gave up 1 base and V 5 bases, and 7 bases lay outside the gene matches. CDR3 size: 16 residues.

The CDR3 sequence: CASILSGTGWVNTEAFF. Here the CDR3 DNA reads TGTGCCAGCATCCTTTCCGGGACAGGATGGGTGAACACTGAAGCTTTCTTT. The chain combines TRBV28 with TRBJ1-1; 8 bases match TRBD1. V lost 7 bases to trimming and J lost 0 bases; unmatched junction nucleotides: 13. Germline V gene sequence: CDR1 MDHEN, CDR2 SYDVKM. This CDR3 is built from 17 residues.

The chain links TRBV7-2 to TRBJ1-1; D possibly corresponds to TRBD1 (5 bases). The CDR3 length is 15 residues. V lost 5 bases and J lost 5, with 18 bases in between. CDR1 and CDR2 from the germline V gene are SGHTA and FQGNSA. The CDR3 bases are TGTGCCAGCAGCCCGTCCAGGGCCAGTCGGACTGAAGCTTTCTTT. Protein product: CASSPSRASRTEAFF.

DNA for the CDR3: TGTGCCAGCAGGCGACAGGGTTACGAGCAGTACTTC. Translating it yields CASRRQGYEQYF. The V call is TRBV28, the J call TRBJ2-7; 7 nucleotides line up with TRBD1. With 6 bases clipped from V and 4 bases from J, the junction kept 3 bases outside the gene matches. CDR3 size: 12 residues. Looked up from germline, CDR1 is MDHEN and CDR2 is SYDVKM.

The chain carries TRBV15 and TRBJ2-2; TRBD2 is a possible D gene (6 bases). CDR3 length: 13 residues. Per the germline V gene, CDR1 is LNHNV and CDR2 is YYDKDF (reference sequence). V lost 3 bases and J lost 8, with 10 bases in between. CDR3 DNA: TGTGCCACCAGCAGCTACCGGGGGGGGGAGCTGTTTTTT. Translated: CATSSYRGGELFF.

This clone was picked up a small number of times. The chain combines TRBV7-2 with TRBJ2-2, with 7 bases fitting TRBD2. CDR1 is SGHTA and CDR2 is FQGNSA in the germline V gene. This CDR3 is 15 amino acids long. Trimming cost V 4 bases and J 3 bases; bases outside gene matches: 5. The CDR3 DNA reads TGTGCCAGCAGCTCCGGACTAGGCGACACCGGGGAGCTGTTTTTT. The encoded protein is CASSSGLGDTGELFF. The complete variable domain, with remaining parts taken from reference TRBV7-2 and TRBJ2-2, reads GAGVSQSPSNKVTEKGKDVELRCDPISGHTALYWYRQSLGQGLEFLIYFQGNSAPDKSGLPSDRFSAERTGGSVSTLTIQRTQQEDSAVYLCASSSGLGDTGELFFGEGSRLTVL.

The gene calls are TRBV13 and TRBJ1-3; TRBD1 might be the D (5 bases). V was trimmed by 5 bases and J by 3 bases, leaving 14 bases between them. Per the germline V gene, CDR1 is PRHDT and CDR2 is FYEKMQ (reference sequence). The CDR3 is 15 residues long. CDR3 in DNA: TGTGCCAGCAGCCAACCTTTGACAGTTGGAAACACCATATATTTT. Protein: CASSQPLTVGNTIYF. Supplemented by reference TRBV13 and TRBJ1-3, the full variable domain reads AAGVIQSPRHLIKEKRETATLKCYPIPRHDTVYWYQQGPGQDPQFLISFYEKMQSDKGSIPDRFSAQQFSDYHSELNMSSLELGDSALYFCASSQPLTVGNTIYFGEGSWLTVV.

The chain has TRBV6-6 and TRBJ1-6; D perhaps matches TRBD1 (5 bases). CDR1 is MNHNY, CDR2 SVGAGI, per germline (reference sequence). The V and J ends lost 5 bases and 5 bases respectively, with 19 bases between them. The CDR3 contains 17 residues. The CDR3 bases are TGTGCCAGCAGTCTGAACTTCAGGGCGCTGAATAATTCACCCCTCCACTTT. Amino acid sequence: CASSLNFRALNNSPLHF.

This sequence joins TRBV5-4 and TRBJ2-3; the match to TRBD2 covers 11 bases. CDR1 is SGHNT and CDR2 is YYREEE in the germline V gene (reference sequence). CDR3 length equals 17 residues. Trimming at V came to 4 bases and at J to 2 bases, leaving 9 bases not matched to a gene. CDR3 bases: TGTGCCAGCAGCGAGAAGACTAGCGGGGTGTCCACAGATACGCAGTATTTT. Its protein product is CASSEKTSGVSTDTQYF.

This chain links TRBV3-1 (or the pseudogene TRBV3-2) with TRBJ2-7, with 11 bases that match TRBD2. Trimming at V came to 1 base and at J to 6 bases, leaving 14 bases not matched to a gene. Germline loops: CDR1 LGHDT, CDR2 YNNKEL (reference sequence). This CDR3 has 18 amino acids. The CDR3 nucleotides are TGTGCCAGCAGCCAAGTTAGAACTAGCGGGAGTTTCGTCGGCGAGCAGTACTTC. Protein product: CASSQVRTSGSFVGEQYF.

V usage is TRBV7-2 and J usage is TRBJ2-3; 12 bases align to TRBD2. The CDR3 totals 18 residues. Germline lookup yields CDR1 SGHTA and CDR2 FQGNSA. V shed 5 bases, J shed 2 bases, and the junction held 11 bases outside the gene matches. The CDR3 nucleotides are TGTGCCAGCAGCGGTCGGACTAGCGGGGCACGATACACAGATACGCAGTATTTT. Translation: CASSGRTSGARYTDTQYF.

The gene calls are TRBV4-1 and TRBJ2-1; tentatively, D is TRBD1 (5 bases). The germline gives CDR1 MGHRA, CDR2 YSYEKL. This CDR3 is built from 15 residues. V was shortened by 4 bases and J by 6 bases, with 16 bases between the two germline ends. The CDR3 sequence is CASSLKITGGNEQFF. The CDR3 bases are TGCGCCAGCAGCCTAAAGATAACAGGCGGCAATGAGCAGTTCTTC.

The gene calls are TRBV28 and TRBJ1-4, with 7 bases identical to TRBD1. The V gene end was trimmed by 6 bases and the J gene end by 7 bases; junction bases not matched to a gene: 5. This CDR3 region has 13 residues. The germline V gene has CDR1 MDHEN and CDR2 SYDVKM. The CDR3 DNA follows: TGTGCCAGCAGCAGGGGGTATGTTGAAAAACTGTTTTTT. The encoded protein is CASSRGYVEKLFF.

This clone was seen more than once but under ten times. The V and J genes are TRBV7-9 and TRBJ2-1, with TRBD2 matching over 12 bases. The CDR3 is 15 residues long. The germline V gene encodes CDR1 SEHNR and CDR2 FQNEAQ (reference sequence). V trimming: 5 bases; J trimming: 8 bases; junction bases outside the gene matches: 7. CDR3 amino acids: CASSHLAGGLDEQFF. The CDR3 DNA sequence: TGTGCCAGCAGCCACCTAGCGGGGGGGCTTGATGAGCAGTTCTTC.

The chain carries TRBV5-4 and TRBJ2-7, with 8 bases identical to TRBD2. From germline, CDR1 is SGHNT and CDR2 YYREEE (reference sequence). The trim removed 2 bases at V and 3 bases at J, leaving 7 bases unmatched. The CDR3 has 15 residues. The CDR3 DNA reads as TGTGCCAGCAGCTTCAGAGCGGGGGATTTCTACGAGCAGTACTTC. As protein: CASSFRAGDFYEQYF.

V usage is TRBV3-1 (or the pseudogene TRBV3-2) and J usage is TRBJ2-2; 8 bases are shared with TRBD1. This CDR3 has 14 residues. The ends lost 6 bases at V and 6 bases at J; junction bases unmatched: 6. Germline lookup yields CDR1 LGHDT and CDR2 YNNKEL (reference sequence). CDR3 amino acids: CASSGQGIPGELFF. CDR3 nucleotide sequence: TGTGCCAGCAGTGGACAGGGAATCCCCGGGGAGCTGTTTTTT.

The gene calls are TRBV27 and TRBJ2-3; no definite D call. The V end lost 10 bases, the J end lost 1 base, and 9 bases lay between the germline ends. The V gene's germline CDR1 is MNHEY and CDR2 SMNVEV (reference sequence). CDR3 length: 12 amino acids. The CDR3 DNA follows: TGTGCCACATTAGTCGGCACAGATACGCAGTATTTT. This encodes CATLVGTDTQYF.

V and J are TRBV27 and TRBJ1-6, with 9 nucleotides matching TRBD1. The length of the CDR3 is 15 residues. Trimming cost V 4 bases and J 7 bases; bases outside gene matches: 5. Germline values: CDR1 MNHEY, CDR2 SMNVEV (reference sequence). The CDR3 loop is CASSSIGQGNSPLHF. In DNA, the CDR3 is TGTGCCAGCAGTTCAATCGGACAGGGGAATTCACCCCTCCACTTT.